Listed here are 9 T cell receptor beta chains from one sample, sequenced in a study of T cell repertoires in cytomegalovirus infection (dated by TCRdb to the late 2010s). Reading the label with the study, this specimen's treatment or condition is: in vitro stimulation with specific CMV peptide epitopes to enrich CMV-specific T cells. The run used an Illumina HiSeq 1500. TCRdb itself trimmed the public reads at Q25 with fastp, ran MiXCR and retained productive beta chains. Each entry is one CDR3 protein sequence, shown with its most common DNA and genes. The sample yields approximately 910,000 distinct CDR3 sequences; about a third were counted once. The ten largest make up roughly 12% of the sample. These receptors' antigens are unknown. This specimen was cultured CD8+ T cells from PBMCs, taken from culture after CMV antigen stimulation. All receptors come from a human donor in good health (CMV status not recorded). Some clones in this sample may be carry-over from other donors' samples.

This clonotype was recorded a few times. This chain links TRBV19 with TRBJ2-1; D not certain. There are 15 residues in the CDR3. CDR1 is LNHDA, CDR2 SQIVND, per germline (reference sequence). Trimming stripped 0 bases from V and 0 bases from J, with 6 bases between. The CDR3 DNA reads TGTGCCAGTAGTATAGACGATTCCTCCTACAATGAGCAGTTCTTC. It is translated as CASSIDDSSYNEQFF.

The chain's CDR3 is CASSLGQGFRTEAFF. The CDR3 DNA reads as TGTGCCAGCAGTTTGGGACAGGGTTTTCGGACTGAAGCTTTCTTT. The J gene is TRBJ1-1, the V gene TRBV6-2 or TRBV6-3, with TRBD1 matching over 9 bases. The germline V gene encodes CDR1 MNHEY and CDR2 SVGEGT. This CDR3 region has 15 residues. After removal of 4 bases from V and 5 bases from J, the junction contained 8 bases not matched to a gene.

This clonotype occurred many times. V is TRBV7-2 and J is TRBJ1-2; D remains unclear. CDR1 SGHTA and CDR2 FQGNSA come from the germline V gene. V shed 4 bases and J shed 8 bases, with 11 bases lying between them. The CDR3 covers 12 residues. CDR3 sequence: CASSSGMEGYTF. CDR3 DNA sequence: TGTGCCAGCAGCTCCGGGATGGAGGGCTACACCTTC.

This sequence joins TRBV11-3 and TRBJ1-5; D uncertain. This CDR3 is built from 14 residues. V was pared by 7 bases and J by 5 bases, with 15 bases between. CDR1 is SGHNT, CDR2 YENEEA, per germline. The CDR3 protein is CASIPADKYQPQHF. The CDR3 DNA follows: TGTGCCAGCATCCCCGCGGATAAATATCAGCCCCAGCATTTT.

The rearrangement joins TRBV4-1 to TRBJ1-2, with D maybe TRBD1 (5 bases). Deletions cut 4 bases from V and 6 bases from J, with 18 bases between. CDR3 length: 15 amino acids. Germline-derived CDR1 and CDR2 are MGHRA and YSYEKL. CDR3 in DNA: TGCGCCAGCAGCCCCCCCCTGGGGGAAGGGGATGGCTACACCTTC. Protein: CASSPPLGEGDGYTF.

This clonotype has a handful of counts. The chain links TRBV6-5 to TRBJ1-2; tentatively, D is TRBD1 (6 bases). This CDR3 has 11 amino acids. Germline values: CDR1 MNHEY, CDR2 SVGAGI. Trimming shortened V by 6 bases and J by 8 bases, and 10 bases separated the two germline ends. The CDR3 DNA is TGTGCCAGCAGGGGGGGCGGGGGCTACACCTTC. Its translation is CASRGGGGYTF.

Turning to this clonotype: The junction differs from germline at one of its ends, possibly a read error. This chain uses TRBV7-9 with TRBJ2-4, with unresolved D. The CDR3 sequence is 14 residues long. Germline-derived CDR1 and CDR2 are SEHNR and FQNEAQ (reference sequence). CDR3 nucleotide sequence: TGTGCCAGCAGCTTGGAGCTGGCCAAAAACATTCGGTACTTC. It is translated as CASSLELAKNIRYF.

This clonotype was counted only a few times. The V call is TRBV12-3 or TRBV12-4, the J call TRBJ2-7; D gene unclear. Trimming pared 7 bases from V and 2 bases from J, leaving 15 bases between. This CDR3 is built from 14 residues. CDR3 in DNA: TGTGCCAGCACCACGACTGATGGGACCTACGAGCAGTACTTC. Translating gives CASTTTDGTYEQYF.

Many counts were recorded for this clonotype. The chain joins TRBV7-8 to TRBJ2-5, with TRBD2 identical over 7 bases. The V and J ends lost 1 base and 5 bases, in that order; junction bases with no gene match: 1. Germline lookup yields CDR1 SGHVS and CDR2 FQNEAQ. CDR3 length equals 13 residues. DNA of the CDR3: TGTGCCAGCAGCTTAGTGGGGGGGGAGACCCAGTACTTC. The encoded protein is CASSLVGGETQYF.